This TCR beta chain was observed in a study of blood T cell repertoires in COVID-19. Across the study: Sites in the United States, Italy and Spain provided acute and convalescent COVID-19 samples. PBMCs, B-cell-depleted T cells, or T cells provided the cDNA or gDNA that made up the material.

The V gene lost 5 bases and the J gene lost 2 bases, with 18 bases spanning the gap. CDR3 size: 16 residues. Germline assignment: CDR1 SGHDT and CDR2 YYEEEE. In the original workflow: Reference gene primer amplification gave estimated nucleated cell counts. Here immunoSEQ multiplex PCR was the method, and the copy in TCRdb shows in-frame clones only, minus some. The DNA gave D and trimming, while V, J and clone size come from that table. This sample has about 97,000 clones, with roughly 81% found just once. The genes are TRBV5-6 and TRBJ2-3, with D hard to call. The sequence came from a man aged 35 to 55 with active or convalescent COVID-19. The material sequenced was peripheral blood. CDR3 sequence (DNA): TGTGCCAGCAGTTTTCCCGACATTGCCTTCACAGATACGCAGTATTTT. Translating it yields CASSFPDIAFTDTQYF.